Following are 12 T cell receptor beta chains from one sample sequenced in a study of blood T cell repertoires in COVID-19. TCRdb keeps only in-frame clones here, not all; method: immunoSEQ multiplex PCR. The data show tens of thousands of clones, 86% seen once. Material for sequencing was peripheral blood. Every receptor here comes from a man in his fifties or sixties with acute or convalescent COVID-19.

This clone has just one count. The rearrangement uses TRBV10-3 and TRBJ2-7; maybe TRBD2 (5 bases). Germline CDR1 and CDR2: ENHRY and SYGVKD. Trimming cost V 10 bases and J 2 bases, with 15 bases left between them. The CDR3 length is 13 residues. This CDR3 is CATGDGDTYEQYF. CDR3 DNA sequence: TGTGCCACGGGTGACGGGGATACCTACGAGCAGTACTTC.

The chain recombines TRBV6-6 with TRBJ2-2, with 9 nucleotides matching TRBD2. Germline V CDR1 and CDR2: MNHNY, SVGAGI (reference sequence). With 6 bases clipped from V and 6 bases from J, the junction kept 11 bases outside the gene matches. The CDR3 is 16 amino acids. The CDR3 loop reads CASSPGGGGASGELFF. In nucleotides, the CDR3 is TGTGCCAGCAGCCCGGGCGGCGGGGGGGCCTCCGGGGAGCTGTTTTTT.

The chain is built from TRBV15 and TRBJ1-2, with D tentatively TRBD1 (5 bases). V lost 1 base, J lost 0 bases, and 15 bases lay in between. Germline V gene data show CDR1 as LNHNV and CDR2 as YYDKDF (reference sequence). The CDR3 covers 17 residues. DNA of the CDR3: TGTGCCACCAGCAGAGTTCTTGTGAGGACAACTAACTATGGCTACACCTTC. Protein sequence: CATSRVLVRTTNYGYTF. Combining the CDR3 with reference TRBV15 and TRBJ1-2 gives the whole variable domain DAMVIQNPRYQVTQFGKPVTLSCSQTLNHNVMYWYQQKSSQAPKLLFHYYDKDFNNEADTPDNFQSRRPNTSFCFLDIRSPGLGDTAMYLCATSRVLVRTTNYGYTFGSGTRLTVV.

This sequence joins TRBV6-5 and TRBJ2-2; 7 bases agree with TRBD2. In germline, CDR1 is MNHEY, CDR2 SVGAGI. The CDR3 length is 13 residues. The trim removed 10 bases at V and 2 bases at J, leaving 4 bases unmatched. In nucleotides, the CDR3 is TGTGCCACCAGGGACTACAACACCGGGGAGCTGTTTTTT. Amino acids: CATRDYNTGELFF.

This chain joins TRBV25-1 and TRBJ1-3, with D possibly being TRBD1 (5 bases). Germline V gene lookup returns CDR1 MGHDK and CDR2 SYGVNS. V was shortened by 10 bases and J by 3 bases, with 16 bases between the two germline ends. The CDR3 totals 14 residues. The CDR3 loop reads CATRRPGGGNTIYF. The CDR3 DNA follows: TGTGCCACCCGTCGGCCCGGGGGTGGAAACACCATATATTTT.

J is TRBJ2-3 and V is TRBV7-6; 10 bases line up with TRBD1. Germline V gene sequence: CDR1 SGHVS, CDR2 FNYEAQ. The CDR3 extends over 15 amino acids. The junction had 7 bases not matched to a gene; V was cut back by 3 bases and J by 7 bases. The CDR3 coding sequence is TGTGCCAGCAGCTTTAGGACAGGGGGACGGTATACGCAGTATTTT. As protein: CASSFRTGGRYTQYF.

V usage is TRBV14 and J usage is TRBJ1-3; D gene uncertain. The CDR3 is made up of 15 amino acids. In germline, CDR1 is SGHDN, CDR2 FVKESK. The V end lost 5 bases, the J end lost 0 bases, and 11 bases lay between the germline ends. The CDR3 loop is CASSSHVFSGNTIYF. In DNA form, the CDR3 reads TGTGCCAGCAGCTCACACGTCTTCTCTGGAAACACCATATATTTT.

V usage is TRBV2 and J usage is TRBJ2-7; D gene ambiguous. Trimming took 8 bases from V and 6 from J, leaving 11 bases between them. The germline V gene encodes CDR1 SNHLY and CDR2 FYNNEI. This CDR3 contains 11 residues. CDR3: CASQQSPEQYF. For the CDR3, the DNA is TGTGCCAGCCAACAGTCCCCCGAGCAGTACTTC.

Only one count was recorded for this clone. The rearrangement uses TRBV19 and TRBJ2-7; 8 nucleotides align to TRBD2. The CDR3 has 14 amino acids. Germline V gene sequence: CDR1 LNHDA, CDR2 SQIVND (reference sequence). V shed 3 bases, J shed 5 bases, and the junction held 6 bases outside the gene matches. CDR3 in DNA: TGTGCCAGTAGTATCTGGCGGGGGGCCAACGAGCAGTACTTC. Translating it yields CASSIWRGANEQYF.

The CDR3: CASSLAGGGLDEQFF. Written as DNA, the CDR3 is TGTGCCAGCAGCTTAGCGGGAGGAGGCTTGGATGAGCAGTTCTTC. The V gene is TRBV7-3, the J gene TRBJ2-1; 8 bases are a match to TRBD2. The V segment lost 2 bases and the J segment 8 bases; nucleotides outside the gene matches: 8. Germline lookup yields CDR1 SGHTA and CDR2 FQGTGA. The CDR3 runs to 15 residues.

The rearrangement joins TRBV7-3 to TRBJ2-1, with 8 nucleotides matching TRBD1. The CDR3 sequence is 14 residues long. Looked up from germline, CDR1 is SGHTA and CDR2 is FQGTGA. The V and J ends lost 4 bases and 7 bases, in that order; junction bases with no gene match: 6. The chain's CDR3 is CASSSRDRRNEQFF. The CDR3 nucleotides read TGTGCCAGCAGCTCGCGGGACAGGCGGAATGAGCAGTTCTTC.

The chain carries TRBV5-8 and TRBJ2-2; D might be TRBD1 (5 bases). V was clipped by 4 bases and J by 6 bases, with 13 bases between them. The CDR3 covers 14 residues. Germline V gene data show CDR1 as SGHTS and CDR2 as YDEGEE. The CDR3 DNA reads as TGTGCCAGCAGCACAGCAGGGTGGGCCGGGGAGCTGTTTTTT. It yields the protein CASSTAGWAGELFF.